The source of this T cell receptor beta chain is a study of blood T cell repertoires in COVID-19. Study-level background: The United States, Italy and Spain were the sources of the acute and convalescent COVID-19 samples. In each case, the material was cDNA or gDNA derived from T cells, B-cell-depleted T cells, or PBMCs.

This table comes from immunoSEQ multiplex PCR, and its TCRdb copy is limited to in-frame clones, with some not included. The data hold 150,000 to 200,000 clones, with 85% to 95% observed a single time. There are 13 residues in the CDR3. The trim removed 6 bases at V and 3 bases at J, leaving 3 bases unmatched. Germline V lookup: CDR1 MNHEY, CDR2 SVGAGI. The sample consisted of peripheral blood. This sequence was found in a woman aged 45-60 years with acute or convalescent COVID-19. The rearrangement uses TRBV6-5 and TRBJ1-2; 8 bases line up with TRBD1. Here the CDR3 reads CASRRTGYYGYTF. For the CDR3, the DNA is TGTGCCAGCAGACGGACAGGGTACTATGGCTACACCTTC.